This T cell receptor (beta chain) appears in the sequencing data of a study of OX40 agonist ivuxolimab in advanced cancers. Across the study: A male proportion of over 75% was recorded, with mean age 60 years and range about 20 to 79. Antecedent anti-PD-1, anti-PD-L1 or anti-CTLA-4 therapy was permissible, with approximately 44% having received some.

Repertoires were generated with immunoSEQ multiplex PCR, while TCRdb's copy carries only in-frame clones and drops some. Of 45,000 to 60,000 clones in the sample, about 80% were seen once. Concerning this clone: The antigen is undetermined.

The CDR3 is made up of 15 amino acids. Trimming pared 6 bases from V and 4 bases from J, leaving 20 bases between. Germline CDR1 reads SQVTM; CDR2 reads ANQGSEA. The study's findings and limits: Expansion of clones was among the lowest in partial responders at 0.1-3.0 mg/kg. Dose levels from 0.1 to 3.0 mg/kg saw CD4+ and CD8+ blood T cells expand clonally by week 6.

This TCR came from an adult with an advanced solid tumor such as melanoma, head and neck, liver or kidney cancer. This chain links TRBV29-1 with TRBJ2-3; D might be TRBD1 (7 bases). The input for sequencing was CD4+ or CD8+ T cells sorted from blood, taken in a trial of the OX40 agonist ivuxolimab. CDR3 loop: CSVSGGGGGPDTQYF. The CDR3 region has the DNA TGCAGCGTCTCTGGGGGAGGAGGGGGCCCAGATACGCAGTATTTT.